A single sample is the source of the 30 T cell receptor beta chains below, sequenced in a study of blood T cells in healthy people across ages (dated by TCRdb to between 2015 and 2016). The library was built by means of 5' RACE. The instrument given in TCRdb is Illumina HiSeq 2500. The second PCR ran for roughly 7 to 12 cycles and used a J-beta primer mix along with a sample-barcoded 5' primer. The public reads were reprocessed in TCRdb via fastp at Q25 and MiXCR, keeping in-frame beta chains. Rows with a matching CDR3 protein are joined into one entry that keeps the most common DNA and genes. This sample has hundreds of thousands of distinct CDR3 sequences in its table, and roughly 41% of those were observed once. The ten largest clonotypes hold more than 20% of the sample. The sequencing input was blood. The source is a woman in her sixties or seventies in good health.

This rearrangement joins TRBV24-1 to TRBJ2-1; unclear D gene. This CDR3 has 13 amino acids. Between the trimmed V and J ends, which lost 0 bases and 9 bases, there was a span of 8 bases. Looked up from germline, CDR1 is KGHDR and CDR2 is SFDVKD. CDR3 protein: CATSDLNRSEQFF. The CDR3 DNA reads TGTGCCACCAGTGATTTGAACAGATCTGAGCAGTTCTTC.

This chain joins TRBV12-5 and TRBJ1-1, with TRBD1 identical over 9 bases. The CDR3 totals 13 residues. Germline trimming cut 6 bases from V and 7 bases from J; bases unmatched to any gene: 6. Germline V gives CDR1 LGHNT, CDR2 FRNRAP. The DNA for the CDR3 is TGTGCTAGTGGCCCACAGGGGGCAAGTGAAGCTTTCTTT. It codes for CASGPQGASEAFF.

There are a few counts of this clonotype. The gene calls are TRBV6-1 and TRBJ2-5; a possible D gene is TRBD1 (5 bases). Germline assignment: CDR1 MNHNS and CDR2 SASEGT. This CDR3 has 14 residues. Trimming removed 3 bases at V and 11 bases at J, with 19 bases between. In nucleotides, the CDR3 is TGTGCCAGCAGTGAGGCGGCAGGGTCGAATGAGCAGTACTTC. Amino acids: CASSEAAGSNEQYF.

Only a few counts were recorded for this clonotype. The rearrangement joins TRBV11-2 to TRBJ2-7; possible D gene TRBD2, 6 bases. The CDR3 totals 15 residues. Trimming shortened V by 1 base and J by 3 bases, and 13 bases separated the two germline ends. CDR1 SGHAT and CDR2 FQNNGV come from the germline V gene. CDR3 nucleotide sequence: TGTGCCAGCAGCTTAGCCGCATGGGGGGTCTACGAGCAGTACTTC. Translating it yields CASSLAAWGVYEQYF. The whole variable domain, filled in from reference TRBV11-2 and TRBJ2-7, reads EAGVAQSPRYKIIEKRQSVAFWCNPISGHATLYWYQQILGQGPKLLIQFQNNGVVDDSQLPKDRFSAERLKGVDSTLKIQPAKLEDSAVYLCASSLAAWGVYEQYFGPGTRLTVT.

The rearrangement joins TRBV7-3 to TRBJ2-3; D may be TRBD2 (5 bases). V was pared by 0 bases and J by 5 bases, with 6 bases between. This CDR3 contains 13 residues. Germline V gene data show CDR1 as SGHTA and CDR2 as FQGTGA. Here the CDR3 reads CASSLTSEDTQYF. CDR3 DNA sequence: TGTGCCAGCAGCTTAACTAGCGAAGATACGCAGTATTTT.

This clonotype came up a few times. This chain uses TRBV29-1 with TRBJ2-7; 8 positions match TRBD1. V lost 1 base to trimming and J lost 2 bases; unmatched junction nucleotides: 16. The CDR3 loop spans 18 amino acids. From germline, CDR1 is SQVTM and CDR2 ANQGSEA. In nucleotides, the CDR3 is TGCAGCGTTGAAGCAAGGGGTCAGACAGGGGATGTCCCCTACGAGCAGTACTTC. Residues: CSVEARGQTGDVPYEQYF.

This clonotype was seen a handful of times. CDR3 residues: CASSQPSTDTQYF. The DNA of the CDR3 is TGTGCCAGCAGCCAGCCAAGCACAGATACGCAGTATTTT. The rearrangement uses TRBV11-2 and TRBJ2-3; D remains unclear. Germline values: CDR1 SGHAT, CDR2 FQNNGV. Deletions cut 5 bases from V and 0 bases from J, with 6 bases between. CDR3 size: 13 residues.

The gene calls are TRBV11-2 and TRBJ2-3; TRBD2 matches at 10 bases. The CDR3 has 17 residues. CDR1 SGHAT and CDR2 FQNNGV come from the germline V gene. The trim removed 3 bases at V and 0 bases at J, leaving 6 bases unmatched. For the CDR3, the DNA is TGTGCCAGCAGCTTCAGTGCTAGCGGGAGAAGCACAGATACGCAGTATTTT. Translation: CASSFSASGRSTDTQYF.

CDR3 region: CASSLGTGLIYEQYF. Written as DNA, the CDR3 is TGTGCCAGCAGCTTAGGAACAGGCCTAATCTACGAGCAGTACTTC. The J gene is TRBJ2-5, the V gene TRBV7-9; tentatively, D is TRBD1 (5 bases). The J call may be mistaken, given a closer DNA end match to TRBJ2-7. The CDR3 is made up of 15 amino acids. Looked up from germline, CDR1 is SEHNR and CDR2 is FQNEAQ (reference sequence).

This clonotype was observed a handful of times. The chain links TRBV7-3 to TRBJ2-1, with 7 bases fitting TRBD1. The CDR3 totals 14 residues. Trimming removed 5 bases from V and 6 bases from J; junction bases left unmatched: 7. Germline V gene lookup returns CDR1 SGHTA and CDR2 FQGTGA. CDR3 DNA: TGTGCCAGCAGCCCCCGACAGGGAAGCAATGAGCAGTTCTTC. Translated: CASSPRQGSNEQFF.

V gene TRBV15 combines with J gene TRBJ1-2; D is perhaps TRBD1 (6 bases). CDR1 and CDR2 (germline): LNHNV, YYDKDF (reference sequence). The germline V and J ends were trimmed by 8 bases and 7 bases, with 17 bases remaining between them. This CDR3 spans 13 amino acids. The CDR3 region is CATGSNGGPGYTF. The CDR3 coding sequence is TGTGCCACCGGCTCGAACGGGGGGCCTGGCTACACCTTC.

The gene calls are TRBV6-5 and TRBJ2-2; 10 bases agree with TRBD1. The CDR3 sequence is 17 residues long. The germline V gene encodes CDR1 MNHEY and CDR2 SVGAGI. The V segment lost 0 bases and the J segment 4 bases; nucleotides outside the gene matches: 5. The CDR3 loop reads CASSYSMGTGATGELFF. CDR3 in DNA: TGTGCCAGCAGTTACTCCATGGGGACAGGGGCCACCGGGGAGCTGTTTTTT.

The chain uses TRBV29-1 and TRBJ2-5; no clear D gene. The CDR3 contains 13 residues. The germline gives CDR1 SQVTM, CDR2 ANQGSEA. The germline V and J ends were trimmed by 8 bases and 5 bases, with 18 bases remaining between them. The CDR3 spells CSCKPAVPETQYF. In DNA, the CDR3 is TGCAGCTGTAAGCCGGCGGTTCCGGAGACCCAGTACTTC.

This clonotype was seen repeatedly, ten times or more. The CDR3: CSGGEVGYEQYF. In DNA, the CDR3 is TGCAGCGGGGGGGAGGTGGGCTACGAGCAGTACTTC. The gene calls are TRBV29-1 and TRBJ2-7; weak D call: TRBD2 (6 bases). Between the trimmed V and J ends, which lost 7 bases and 3 bases, there was a span of 13 bases. Germline V lookup: CDR1 SQVTM, CDR2 ANQGSEA. The CDR3 is 12 amino acids.

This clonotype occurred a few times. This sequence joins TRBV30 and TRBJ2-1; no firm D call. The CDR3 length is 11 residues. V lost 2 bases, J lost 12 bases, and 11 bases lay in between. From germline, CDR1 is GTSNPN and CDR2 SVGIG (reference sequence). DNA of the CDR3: TGTGCCTGGAGTAAGACAATGAGGCAGTTCTTC. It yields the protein CAWSKTMRQFF.

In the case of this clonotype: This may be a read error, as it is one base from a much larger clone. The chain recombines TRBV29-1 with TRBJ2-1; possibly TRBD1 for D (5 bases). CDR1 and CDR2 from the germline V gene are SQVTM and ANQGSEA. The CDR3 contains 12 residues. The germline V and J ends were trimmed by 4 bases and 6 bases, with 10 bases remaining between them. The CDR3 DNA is TGCAGCGTTGGCCGGCAGGGCAATGAGCAGTTCTTC. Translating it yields CSVGRQGNEQFF.

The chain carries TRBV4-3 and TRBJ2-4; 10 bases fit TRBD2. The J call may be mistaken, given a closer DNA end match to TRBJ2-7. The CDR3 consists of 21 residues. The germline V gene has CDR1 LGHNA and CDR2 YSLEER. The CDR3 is CASSQELKSGRAVLDSYEQYF. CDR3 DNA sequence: TGCGCCAGCAGCCAAGAGCTTAAAAGCGGGAGGGCCGTTCTAGACTCCTACGAGCAGTACTTC.

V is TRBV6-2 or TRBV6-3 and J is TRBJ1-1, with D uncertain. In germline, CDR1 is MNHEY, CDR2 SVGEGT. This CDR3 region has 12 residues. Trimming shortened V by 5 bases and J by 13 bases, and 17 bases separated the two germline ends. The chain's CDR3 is CASSLQPFGVFF. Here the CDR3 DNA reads TGTGCCAGCAGTCTACAGCCCTTTGGTGTTTTCTTT.

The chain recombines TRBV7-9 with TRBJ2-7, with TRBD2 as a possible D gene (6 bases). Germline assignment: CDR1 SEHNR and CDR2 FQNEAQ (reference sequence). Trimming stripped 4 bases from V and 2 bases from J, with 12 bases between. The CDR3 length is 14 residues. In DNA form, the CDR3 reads TGTGCCAGCAGCTCCCGGACTACCACCTACGAGCAGTACTTC. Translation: CASSSRTTTYEQYF.

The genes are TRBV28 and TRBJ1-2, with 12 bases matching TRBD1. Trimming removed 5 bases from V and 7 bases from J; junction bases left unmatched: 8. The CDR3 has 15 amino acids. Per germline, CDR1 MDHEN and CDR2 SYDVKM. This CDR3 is CASSPGQGAFSGYTF. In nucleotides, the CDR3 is TGTGCCAGCAGTCCGGGACAGGGGGCTTTTTCTGGCTACACCTTC.

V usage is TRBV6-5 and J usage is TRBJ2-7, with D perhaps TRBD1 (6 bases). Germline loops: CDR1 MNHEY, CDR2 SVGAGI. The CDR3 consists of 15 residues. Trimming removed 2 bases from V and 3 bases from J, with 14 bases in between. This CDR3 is CASSYRTAPLYEQYF. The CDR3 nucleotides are TGTGCCAGCAGTTACAGGACAGCGCCTCTCTACGAGCAGTACTTC.

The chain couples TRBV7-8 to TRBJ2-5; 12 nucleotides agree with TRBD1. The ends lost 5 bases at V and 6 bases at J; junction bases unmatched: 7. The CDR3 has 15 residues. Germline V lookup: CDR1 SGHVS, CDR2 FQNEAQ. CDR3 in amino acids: CASSPGQGAPKTQYF. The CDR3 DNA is TGTGCCAGCAGCCCGGGACAGGGGGCACCAAAGACCCAGTACTTC.

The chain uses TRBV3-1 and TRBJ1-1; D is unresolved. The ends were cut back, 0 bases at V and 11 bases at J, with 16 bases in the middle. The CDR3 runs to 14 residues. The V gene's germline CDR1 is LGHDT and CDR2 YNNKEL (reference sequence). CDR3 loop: CASSQDLSDDPAFF. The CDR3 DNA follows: TGTGCCAGCAGCCAAGATCTTAGCGACGACCCGGCTTTCTTT.

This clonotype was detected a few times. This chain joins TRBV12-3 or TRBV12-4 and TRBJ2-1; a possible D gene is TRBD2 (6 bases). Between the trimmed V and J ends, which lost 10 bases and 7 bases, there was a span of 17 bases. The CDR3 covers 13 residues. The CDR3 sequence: CANIRGAGNEQFF. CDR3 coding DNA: TGTGCCAACATTAGGGGCGCGGGGAATGAGCAGTTCTTC.

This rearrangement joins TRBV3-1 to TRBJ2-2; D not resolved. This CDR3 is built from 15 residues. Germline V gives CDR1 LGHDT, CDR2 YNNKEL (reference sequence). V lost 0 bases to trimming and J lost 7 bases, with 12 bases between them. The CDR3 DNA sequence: TGTGCCAGCAGCCAAGATGATGGGAAGTTCGGGGAGCTGTTTTTT. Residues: CASSQDDGKFGELFF. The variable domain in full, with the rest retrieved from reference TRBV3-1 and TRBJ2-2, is DTAVSQTPKYLVTQMGNDKSIKCEQNLGHDTMYWYKQDSKKFLKIMFSYNNKELIINETVPNRFSPKSPDKAHLNLHINSLELGDSAVYFCASSQDDGKFGELFFGEGSRLTVL.

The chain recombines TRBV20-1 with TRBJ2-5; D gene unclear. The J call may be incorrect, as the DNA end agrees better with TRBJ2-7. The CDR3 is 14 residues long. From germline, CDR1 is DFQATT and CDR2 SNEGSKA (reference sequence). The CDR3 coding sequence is TGCAGTGCTAGAGATGAGAGGTCGACCCTCGAGCAGTACTTC. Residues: CSARDERSTLEQYF.

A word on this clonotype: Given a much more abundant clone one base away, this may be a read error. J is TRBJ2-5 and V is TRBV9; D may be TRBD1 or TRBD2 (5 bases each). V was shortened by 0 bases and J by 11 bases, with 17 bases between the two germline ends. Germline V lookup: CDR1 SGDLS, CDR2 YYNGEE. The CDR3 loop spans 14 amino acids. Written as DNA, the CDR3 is TGTGCCAGCAGCGTAGGAGGGACGCTAAATGAGCAGTACTTC. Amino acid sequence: CASSVGGTLNEQYF.

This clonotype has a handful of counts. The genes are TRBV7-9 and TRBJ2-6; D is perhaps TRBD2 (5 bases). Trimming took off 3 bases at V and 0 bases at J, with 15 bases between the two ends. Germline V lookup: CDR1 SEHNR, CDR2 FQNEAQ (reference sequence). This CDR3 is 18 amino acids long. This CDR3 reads CASSFGMIRDSGANVLTF. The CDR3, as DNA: TGTGCCAGCAGCTTCGGGATGATACGAGACTCTGGGGCCAACGTCCTGACTTTC.

The CDR3, as DNA: TGTGCCAGCAGCTTAACTCCCGGACGGCCTGCTAACTATGGCTACACCTTC. It specifies CASSLTPGRPANYGYTF. The chain has TRBV7-8 and TRBJ1-2; the D is unclear. In germline, CDR1 is SGHVS, CDR2 FQNEAQ. This CDR3 contains 17 residues. Trimming took off 2 bases at V and 0 bases at J, with 16 bases between the two ends.

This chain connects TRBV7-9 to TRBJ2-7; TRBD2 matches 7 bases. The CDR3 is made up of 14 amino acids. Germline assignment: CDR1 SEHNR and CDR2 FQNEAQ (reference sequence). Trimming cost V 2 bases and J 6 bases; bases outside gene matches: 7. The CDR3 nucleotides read TGTGCCAGCAGCTTAACCCGGGGGGTTGGCGAGCAGTACTTC. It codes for CASSLTRGVGEQYF.